This TCR beta chain was sequenced during a study of cytomegalovirus exposure and HLA in healthy donors. Overall study results and limits: Presence/absence analyses rested on an assumption that sequencing depth was roughly uniform across donors.

This clone was seen a single time. Antigen specificity is unknown. The PCR had 60 Vbeta and 13 Jbeta primers. Data came from immunoSEQ multiplex PCR; TCRdb stores just in-frame clones and leaves some out. Among approximately 200,000 clones, 70% to 80% were seen once, and the ten largest hold less than 2%. The V gene's germline CDR1 is SGHTA and CDR2 FQGNSA. The CDR3 is 14 amino acids. Unmatched junction bases numbered 11, after V lost 5 bases and J lost 7 bases. The sequencing input was PBMCs. The genes are TRBV7-2 and TRBJ2-7; 7 bases are shared with TRBD1. The TCR originated in a girl aged 5 to 17 in good health and CMV-seropositive. CDR3 in DNA: TGTGCCAGCAGCCCAGGACAGGCCTTAGGGGAGCAGTACTTC. Protein sequence: CASSPGQALGEQYF.